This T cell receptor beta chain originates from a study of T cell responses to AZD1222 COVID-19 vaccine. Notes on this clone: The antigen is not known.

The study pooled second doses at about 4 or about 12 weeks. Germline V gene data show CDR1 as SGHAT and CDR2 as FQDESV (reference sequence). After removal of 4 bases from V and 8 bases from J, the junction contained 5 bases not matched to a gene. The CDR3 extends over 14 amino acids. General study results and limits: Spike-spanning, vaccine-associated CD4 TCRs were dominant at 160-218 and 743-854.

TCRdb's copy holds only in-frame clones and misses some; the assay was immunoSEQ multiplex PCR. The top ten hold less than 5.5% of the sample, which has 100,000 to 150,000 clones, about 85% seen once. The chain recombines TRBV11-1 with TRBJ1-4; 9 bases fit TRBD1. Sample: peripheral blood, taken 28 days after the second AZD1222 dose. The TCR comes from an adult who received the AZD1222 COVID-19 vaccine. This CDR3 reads CASSSPGQGEKLFF. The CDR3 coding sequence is TGTGCCAGCAGCTCACCGGGACAGGGAGAAAAACTGTTTTTT.